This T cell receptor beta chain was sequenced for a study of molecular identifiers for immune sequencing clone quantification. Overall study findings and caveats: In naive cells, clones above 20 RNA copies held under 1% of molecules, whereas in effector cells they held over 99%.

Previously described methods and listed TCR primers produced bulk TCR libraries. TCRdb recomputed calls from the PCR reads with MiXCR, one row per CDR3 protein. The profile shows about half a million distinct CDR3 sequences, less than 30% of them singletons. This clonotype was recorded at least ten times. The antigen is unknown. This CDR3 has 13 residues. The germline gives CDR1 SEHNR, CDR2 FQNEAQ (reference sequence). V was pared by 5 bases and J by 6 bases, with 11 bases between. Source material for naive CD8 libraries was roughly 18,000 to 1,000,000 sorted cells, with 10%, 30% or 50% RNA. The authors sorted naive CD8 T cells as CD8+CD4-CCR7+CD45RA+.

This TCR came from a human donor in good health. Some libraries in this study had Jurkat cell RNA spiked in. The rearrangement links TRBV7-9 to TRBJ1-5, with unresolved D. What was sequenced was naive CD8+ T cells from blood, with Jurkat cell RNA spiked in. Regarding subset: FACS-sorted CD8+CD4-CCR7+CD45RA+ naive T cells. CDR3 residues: CASSTLSGQPQHF. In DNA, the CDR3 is TGTGCCAGCAGCACCCTTTCAGGTCAGCCCCAGCATTTT.